Following are 23 T cell receptor beta chains from one sample sequenced in a study of PD-1 blockade in mismatch repair-deficient tumors. Here immunoSEQ multiplex PCR was the method, and the copy in TCRdb shows in-frame clones only, minus some. The profile shows around 49,000 clones, 77% of them singletons. The sample was PBMCs, taken before pembrolizumab treatment. The receptors shown here come from an adult with mismatch repair-deficient cancer.

V gene TRBV4-1 combines with J gene TRBJ2-7; D unclear. Trimming removed 1 base from V and 0 bases from J, with 13 bases in between. The V gene's germline CDR1 is MGHRA and CDR2 YSYEKL. The CDR3 totals 16 residues. CDR3 DNA sequence: TGCGCCAGCAGCCAAGGGACGGCTACGAGCTCCTACGAGCAGTACTTC. It yields the protein CASSQGTATSSYEQYF.

The chain employs TRBV29-1 and TRBJ1-5, with 9 bases matching TRBD1. Germline CDR1 and CDR2: SQVTM and ANQGSEA. This CDR3 has 13 amino acids. V was pared by 6 bases and J by 5 bases, with 5 bases of the junction left unmatched. In DNA, the CDR3 is TGCAGCGTCCGACAGGGGGGAGATCAGCCCCAGCATTTT. Its protein product is CSVRQGGDQPQHF.

The V gene is TRBV11-2, the J gene TRBJ1-1, with 7 bases fitting TRBD1. The CDR3 consists of 14 residues. The germline CDR1 and CDR2 sequences are SGHAT and FQNNGV. The V gene end was trimmed by 1 base and the J gene end by 6 bases; junction bases not matched to a gene: 5. As DNA, the CDR3 is TGTGCCAGCAGCTTAGGTCCAGGGGGTCCTGAAGCTTTCTTT. Translation: CASSLGPGGPEAFF.

V is TRBV30 and J is TRBJ1-5; tentative D call: TRBD1 (5 bases). The germline V gene encodes CDR1 GTSNPN and CDR2 SVGIG (reference sequence). Trimming pared 1 base from V and 2 bases from J, leaving 9 bases between. CDR3 length equals 14 residues. CDR3 coding DNA: TGTGCCTGGAGTGAGGGGCGGGGCAATCAGCCCCAGCATTTT. Translation: CAWSEGRGNQPQHF.

The chain carries TRBV9 and TRBJ2-3, with 10 bases that match TRBD2. This CDR3 is 16 amino acids long. Germline loops: CDR1 SGDLS, CDR2 YYNGEE. Trimming cost V 0 bases and J 3 bases; bases outside gene matches: 4. Written as DNA, the CDR3 is TGTGCCAGCAGCGTAGGCCCTAGCGGGAGTACAGATACGCAGTATTTT. Translating it yields CASSVGPSGSTDTQYF. The complete variable domain, with remaining parts taken from reference TRBV9 and TRBJ2-3, reads DSGVTQTPKHLITATGQRVTLRCSPRSGDLSVYWYQQSLDQGLQFLIQYYNGEERAKGNILERFSAQQFPDLHSELNLSSLELGDSALYFCASSVGPSGSTDTQYFGPGTRLTVL.

The V and J genes are TRBV4-2 and TRBJ2-3; 13 bases fit TRBD2. Germline lookup yields CDR1 LGHNA and CDR2 YNFKEQ. J lost 3 bases, V lost 0 bases, and 9 bases had no gene match. There are 19 residues in the CDR3. CDR3 amino acids: CASSQDGRTSGGRTDTQYF. In DNA form, the CDR3 reads TGTGCCAGCAGCCAAGATGGCCGGACTAGCGGGGGACGGACAGATACGCAGTATTTT.

The rearrangement joins TRBV9 to TRBJ2-1, with D possibly being TRBD1 (6 bases). Trimming took 4 bases from V and 0 from J, leaving 14 bases between them. This CDR3 is 16 amino acids long. CDR1 SGDLS and CDR2 YYNGEE come from the germline V gene. In nucleotides, the CDR3 is TGTGCCAGCAGCCCTCCTACAGGGACCTCCTACAATGAGCAGTTCTTC. Its translation is CASSPPTGTSYNEQFF.

The chain links TRBV12-5 to TRBJ2-5; D unclear. The germline CDR1 and CDR2 sequences are LGHNT and FRNRAP. The CDR3 has 13 residues. The germline V and J ends were trimmed by 10 bases and 2 bases, with 14 bases remaining between them. The CDR3: CATAGSEQETQYF. The CDR3, as DNA: TGTGCTACCGCCGGGTCGGAACAAGAGACCCAGTACTTC.

Worth noting for this clone: A junction end diverges from the germline sequence, so it may reflect a read error. The chain has TRBV7-8 and TRBJ1-1; TRBD1 matches 7 bases. Per germline, CDR1 SGHVS and CDR2 FQNEAQ. There are 11 residues in the CDR3. The CDR3 coding sequence is TGTGCCAGCAGCTCCAGAACAGGGGTCGATTTT. This codes for CASSSRTGVDF.

CDR3 region: CASSSPRGVSYEQYF. CDR3 in DNA: TGTGCCAGCAGTTCCCCCCGGGGGGTTTCCTACGAGCAGTACTTC. The genes are TRBV6-5 and TRBJ2-7; the match to TRBD2 covers 7 bases. Germline CDR1 is MNHEY and CDR2 is SVGAGI. The CDR3 runs to 15 residues. The junction had 7 bases not matched to a gene; V was cut back by 4 bases and J by 1 base.

This chain links TRBV7-3 with TRBJ2-1; 9 bases map to TRBD1. In germline, CDR1 is SGHTA, CDR2 FQGTGA. The CDR3 is 15 amino acids. The V gene end was trimmed by 3 bases and the J gene end by 1 base; junction bases not matched to a gene: 1. CDR3 protein: CASSFGTGSYNEQFF. DNA of the CDR3: TGTGCCAGCAGCTTCGGGACAGGGTCCTACAATGAGCAGTTCTTC.

The chain links TRBV6-6 to TRBJ1-2; TRBD1 matches at 7 bases. Per the germline V gene, CDR1 is MNHNY and CDR2 is SVGAGI (reference sequence). J lost 0 bases, V lost 2 bases, and 3 bases had no gene match. The CDR3 spans 15 residues. CDR3 DNA: TGTGCCAGCAGTTACCTCGGGACAGCTAACTATGGCTACACCTTC. Encoded protein: CASSYLGTANYGYTF.

V and J are TRBV11-2 and TRBJ2-7; 7 positions agree with TRBD1. Germline assignment: CDR1 SGHAT and CDR2 FQNNGV. Germline trimming cut 6 bases from V and 3 bases from J; bases unmatched to any gene: 2. The CDR3 loop spans 12 amino acids. The CDR3 DNA sequence: TGTGCCAGCAGTGACAGGGACTACGAGCAGTACTTC. Translating gives CASSDRDYEQYF.

This chain connects TRBV9 to TRBJ2-1, with 10 bases matching TRBD2. The CDR3 runs 15 residues. Germline V lookup: CDR1 SGDLS, CDR2 YYNGEE. Losses at the gene ends were 0 bases for V and 7 bases for J; bases not matched to a gene: 4. The CDR3 region has the DNA TGTGCCAGCAGCGTAGCGAGCGGGAGGGGGAATGAGCAGTTCTTC. This sequence encodes CASSVASGRGNEQFF.

This clone was recorded once. This chain connects TRBV6-6 to TRBJ2-1; 10 nucleotides line up with TRBD2. Losses at the gene ends were 4 bases for V and 4 bases for J; bases not matched to a gene: 1. CDR3 length: 14 amino acids. Germline assignment: CDR1 MNHNY and CDR2 SVGAGI (reference sequence). CDR3 nucleotide sequence: TGTGCCAGCAGTTGGACTAGCGGTTACAATGAGCAGTTCTTC. Its protein is CASSWTSGYNEQFF.

This clone is medium-sized. The genes are TRBV11-2 and TRBJ2-7, with TRBD2 matching 10 bases. Germline V gene data show CDR1 as SGHAT and CDR2 as FQNNGV. The CDR3 runs to 15 residues. The junction had 6 bases not matched to a gene; V was cut back by 5 bases and J by 2 bases. CDR3 loop: CASSPGLALTYEQYF. The CDR3 nucleotides read TGTGCCAGCAGCCCGGGACTAGCGTTGACCTACGAGCAGTACTTC.

Remarks on this clone: The same CDR3 also results from other DNA sequences found in this sample. CDR3 amino acids: CASSAWTSGTGELFF. DNA of the CDR3: TGTGCCAGCAGCGCCTGGACTAGCGGGACCGGGGAGCTGTTTTTT. The genes are TRBV9 and TRBJ2-2; TRBD2 matches 11 bases. Germline assignment: CDR1 SGDLS and CDR2 YYNGEE. CDR3 size: 15 residues. The trim removed 3 bases at V and 5 bases at J, leaving 3 bases unmatched. Full variable domain (missing parts from reference TRBV9 and TRBJ2-2): DSGVTQTPKHLITATGQRVTLRCSPRSGDLSVYWYQQSLDQGLQFLIQYYNGEERAKGNILERFSAQQFPDLHSELNLSSLELGDSALYFCASSAWTSGTGELFFGEGSRLTVL.

The V call is TRBV4-1, the J call TRBJ1-5, with D uncertain. CDR1 MGHRA and CDR2 YSYEKL come from the germline V gene. The CDR3 runs to 16 residues. The V end was cut by 3 bases, the J end by 1 base, with 13 bases between. The CDR3 bases are TGCGCCAGCAGCCATGAGGGTGGGTTAAGCAATCAGCCCCAGCATTTT. Its protein is CASSHEGGLSNQPQHF.

The chain recombines TRBV6-1 with TRBJ1-5, with D perhaps matching TRBD1 (6 bases). The CDR3 totals 15 residues. V was trimmed by 7 bases and J by 0 bases, leaving 13 bases between them. Germline lookup yields CDR1 MNHNS and CDR2 SASEGT. The CDR3: CASTRDTNSNQPQHF. The CDR3 DNA sequence: TGTGCCAGCACTAGGGACACAAATAGCAATCAGCCCCAGCATTTT.

This clone has a single count. The chain has TRBV29-1 and TRBJ2-7; possibly TRBD2 for D (6 bases). The CDR3 loop spans 13 amino acids. Germline V gene lookup returns CDR1 SQVTM and CDR2 ANQGSEA. V lost 5 bases, J lost 2 bases, and 13 bases lay in between. CDR3 DNA: TGCAGCGTTATCGGGACTTACCCCTACGAGCAGTACTTC. This encodes CSVIGTYPYEQYF.

The rearrangement joins TRBV19 to TRBJ2-7; 11 bases are shared with TRBD2. CDR3 length equals 14 residues. Germline V gene sequence: CDR1 LNHDA, CDR2 SQIVND (reference sequence). V lost 6 bases to trimming and J lost 4 bases; unmatched junction nucleotides: 5. Written as DNA, the CDR3 is TGTGCCAGTAGCCCGGGACTAGCGGAATACGAGCAGTACTTC. Protein: CASSPGLAEYEQYF. Filled out from reference TRBV19 and TRBJ2-7, the complete variable domain reads DGGITQSPKYLFRKEGQNVTLSCEQNLNHDAMYWYRQDPGQGLRLIYYSQIVNDFQKGDIAEGYSVSREKKESFPLTVTSAQKNPTAFYLCASSPGLAEYEQYFGPGTRLTVT.

V gene TRBV7-9 combines with J gene TRBJ2-1; D call uncertain. V gave up 4 bases and J gave up 1 base, with 5 bases separating them. The germline CDR1 and CDR2 sequences are SEHNR and FQNEAQ (reference sequence). This CDR3 region has 13 residues. DNA for the CDR3: TGTGCCAGCAGCTGGAATTCCTACAATGAGCAGTTCTTC. This sequence encodes CASSWNSYNEQFF.

J is TRBJ2-3 and V is TRBV9, with 8 bases identical to TRBD2. Trimming cost V 4 bases and J 4 bases; bases outside gene matches: 5. This CDR3 comprises 14 residues. Germline-derived CDR1 and CDR2 are SGDLS and YYNGEE. CDR3 sequence (DNA): TGTGCCAGCAGCATAGGGACTAGTTCAGATACGCAGTATTTT. Its protein product is CASSIGTSSDTQYF.